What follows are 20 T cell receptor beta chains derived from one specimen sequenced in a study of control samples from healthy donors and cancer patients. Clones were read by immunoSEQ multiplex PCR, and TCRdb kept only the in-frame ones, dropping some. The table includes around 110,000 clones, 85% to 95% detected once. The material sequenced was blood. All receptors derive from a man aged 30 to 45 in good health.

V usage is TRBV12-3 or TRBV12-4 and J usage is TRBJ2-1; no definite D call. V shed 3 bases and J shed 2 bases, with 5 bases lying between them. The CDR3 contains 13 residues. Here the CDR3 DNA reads TGTGCCAGCAGTTTTAGGCCCTACAATGAGCAGTTCTTC. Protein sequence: CASSFRPYNEQFF.

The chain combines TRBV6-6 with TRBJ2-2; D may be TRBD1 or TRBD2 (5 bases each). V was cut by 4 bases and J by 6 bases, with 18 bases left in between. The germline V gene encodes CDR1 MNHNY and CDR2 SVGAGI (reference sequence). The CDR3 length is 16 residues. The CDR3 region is CASSSPRGLGAGELFF. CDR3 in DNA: TGTGCCAGCAGTTCCCCTCGGGGCCTGGGGGCCGGGGAGCTGTTTTTT.

The CDR3 region has the DNA TGTGCCAGCAGCCAAGGTGTCTATGGCTACACCTTC. It encodes CASSQGVYGYTF. The chain uses TRBV14 and TRBJ1-2; D uncertain. V lost 1 base to trimming and J lost 4 bases, with 4 bases between them. Germline CDR1 and CDR2: SGHDN and FVKESK. The CDR3 has 12 residues.

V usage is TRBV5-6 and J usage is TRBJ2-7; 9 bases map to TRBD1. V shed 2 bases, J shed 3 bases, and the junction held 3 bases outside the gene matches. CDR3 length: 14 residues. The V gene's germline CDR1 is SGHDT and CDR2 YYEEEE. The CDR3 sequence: CASSLQGANYEQYV. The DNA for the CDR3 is TGTGCCAGCAGCTTACAGGGGGCTAACTACGAGCAGTACGTC.

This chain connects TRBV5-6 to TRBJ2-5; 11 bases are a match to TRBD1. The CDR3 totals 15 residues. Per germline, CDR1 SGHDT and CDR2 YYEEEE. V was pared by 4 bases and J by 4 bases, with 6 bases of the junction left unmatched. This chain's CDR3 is CASSGGTGGGETQYF. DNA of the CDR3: TGTGCCAGCAGCGGCGGGACAGGGGGGGGAGAGACCCAGTACTTC. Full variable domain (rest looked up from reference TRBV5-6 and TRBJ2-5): DAGVTQSPTHLIKTRGQQVTLRCSPKSGHDTVSWYQQALGQGPQFIFQYYEEEERQRGNFPDRFSGHQFPNYSSELNVNALLLGDSALYLCASSGGTGGGETQYFGPGTRLLVL.

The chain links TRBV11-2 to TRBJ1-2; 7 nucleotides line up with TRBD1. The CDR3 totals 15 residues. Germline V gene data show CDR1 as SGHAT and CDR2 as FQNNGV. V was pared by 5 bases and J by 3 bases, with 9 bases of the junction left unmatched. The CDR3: CASSPREGTDYGYTF. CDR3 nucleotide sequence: TGTGCCAGCAGCCCAAGGGAGGGGACAGACTATGGCTACACCTTC.

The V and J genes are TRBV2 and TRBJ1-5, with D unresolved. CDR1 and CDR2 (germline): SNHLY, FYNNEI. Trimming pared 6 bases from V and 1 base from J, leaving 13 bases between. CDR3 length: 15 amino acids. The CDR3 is CASRKGPLSNQPQHF. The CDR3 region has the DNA TGTGCCAGCAGGAAAGGGCCCTTGAGCAATCAGCCCCAGCATTTT.

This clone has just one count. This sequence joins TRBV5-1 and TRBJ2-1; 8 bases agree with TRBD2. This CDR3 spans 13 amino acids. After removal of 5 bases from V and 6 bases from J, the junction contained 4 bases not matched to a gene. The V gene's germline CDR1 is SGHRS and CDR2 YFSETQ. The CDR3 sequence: CASSGLAPNEQFF. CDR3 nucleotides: TGCGCCAGCAGTGGACTAGCCCCCAATGAGCAGTTCTTC. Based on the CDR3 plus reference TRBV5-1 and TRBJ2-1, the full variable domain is KAGVTQTPRYLIKTRGQQVTLSCSPISGHRSVSWYQQTPGQGLQFLFEYFSETQRNKGNFPGRFSGRQFSNSRSEMNVSTLELGDSALYLCASSGLAPNEQFFGPGTRLTVL.

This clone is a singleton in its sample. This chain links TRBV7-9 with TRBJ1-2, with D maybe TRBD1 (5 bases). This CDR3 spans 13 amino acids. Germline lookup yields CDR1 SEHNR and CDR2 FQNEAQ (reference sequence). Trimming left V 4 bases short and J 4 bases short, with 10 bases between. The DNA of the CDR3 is TGTGCCAGCAGCTCGGGGGGAGGCTATGGCTACACCTTC. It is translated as CASSSGGGYGYTF.

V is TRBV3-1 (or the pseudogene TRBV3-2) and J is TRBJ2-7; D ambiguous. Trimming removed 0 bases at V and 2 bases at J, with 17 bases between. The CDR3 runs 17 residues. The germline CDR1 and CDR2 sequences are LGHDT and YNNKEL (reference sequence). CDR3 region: CASSQDPLVGVPYEQYF. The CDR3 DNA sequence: TGTGCCAGCAGCCAAGATCCCCTCGTTGGAGTCCCCTACGAGCAGTACTTC.

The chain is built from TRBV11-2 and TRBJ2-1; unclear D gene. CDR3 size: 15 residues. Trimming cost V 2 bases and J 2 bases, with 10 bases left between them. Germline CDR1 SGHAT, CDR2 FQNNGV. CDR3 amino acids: CASSLKSFPYNEQFF. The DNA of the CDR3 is TGTGCCAGCAGCTTAAAGTCTTTCCCCTACAATGAGCAGTTCTTC.

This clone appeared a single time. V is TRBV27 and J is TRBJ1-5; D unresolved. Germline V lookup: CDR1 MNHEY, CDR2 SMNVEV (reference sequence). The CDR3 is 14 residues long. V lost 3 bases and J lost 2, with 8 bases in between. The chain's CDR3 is CASSLGRGNQPQHF. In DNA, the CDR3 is TGTGCCAGCAGTTTGGGAAGGGGCAATCAGCCCCAGCATTTT.

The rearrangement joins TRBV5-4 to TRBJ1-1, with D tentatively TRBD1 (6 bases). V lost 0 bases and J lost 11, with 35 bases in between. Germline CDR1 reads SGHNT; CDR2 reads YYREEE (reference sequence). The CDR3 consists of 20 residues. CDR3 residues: CASSLAPEDRFRRTTPGAFF. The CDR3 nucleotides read TGTGCCAGCAGCTTGGCCCCAGAGGACAGATTTCGACGCACGACCCCGGGTGCTTTCTTT.

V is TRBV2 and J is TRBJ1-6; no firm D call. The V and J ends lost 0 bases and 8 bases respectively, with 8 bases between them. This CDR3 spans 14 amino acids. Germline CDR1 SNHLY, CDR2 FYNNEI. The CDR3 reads CASSEALRDSPLHF. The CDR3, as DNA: TGTGCCAGCAGTGAAGCGCTTAGGGATTCACCCCTCCACTTT.

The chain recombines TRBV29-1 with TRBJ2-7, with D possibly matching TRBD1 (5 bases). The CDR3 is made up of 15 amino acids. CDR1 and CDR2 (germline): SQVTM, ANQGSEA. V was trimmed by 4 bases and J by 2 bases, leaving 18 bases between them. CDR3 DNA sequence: TGCAGCGTTGCCCCCCCGACAGAGACTCCCTACGAGCAGTACTTC. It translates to CSVAPPTETPYEQYF.

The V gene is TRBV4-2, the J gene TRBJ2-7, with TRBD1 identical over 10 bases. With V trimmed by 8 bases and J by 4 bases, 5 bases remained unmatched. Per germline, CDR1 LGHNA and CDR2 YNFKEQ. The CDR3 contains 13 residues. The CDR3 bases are TGTGCCAGCTCCCAGGACAGGGGGTACGAGCAGTACGTC. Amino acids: CASSQDRGYEQYV.

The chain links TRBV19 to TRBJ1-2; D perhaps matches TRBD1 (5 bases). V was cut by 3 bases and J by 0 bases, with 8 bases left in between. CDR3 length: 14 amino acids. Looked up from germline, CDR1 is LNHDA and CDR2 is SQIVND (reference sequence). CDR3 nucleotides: TGTGCCAGTAGTATCAGGGAGACTAACTATGGCTACACCTTC. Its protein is CASSIRETNYGYTF. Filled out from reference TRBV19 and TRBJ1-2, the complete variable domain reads DGGITQSPKYLFRKEGQNVTLSCEQNLNHDAMYWYRQDPGQGLRLIYYSQIVNDFQKGDIAEGYSVSREKKESFPLTVTSAQKNPTAFYLCASSIRETNYGYTFGSGTRLTVV.

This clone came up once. This CDR3 reads CASSLDTNYEQYV. The CDR3, as DNA: TGTGCCAGCAGCTTAGACACAAATTACGAGCAGTACGTC. The V and J genes are TRBV7-8 and TRBJ2-7; D uncertain. Germline-derived CDR1 and CDR2 are SGHVS and FQNEAQ. The CDR3 totals 13 residues. With 1 base removed from V and 4 bases from J, the gap between germline ends came to 8 bases.

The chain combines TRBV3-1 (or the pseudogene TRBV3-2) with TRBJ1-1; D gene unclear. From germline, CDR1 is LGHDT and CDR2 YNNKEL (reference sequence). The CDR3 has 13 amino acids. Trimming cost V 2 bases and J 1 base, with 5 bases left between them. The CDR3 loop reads CASSQSSNTEAFF. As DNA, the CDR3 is TGTGCCAGCAGCCAATCATCGAACACTGAAGCTTTCTTT.

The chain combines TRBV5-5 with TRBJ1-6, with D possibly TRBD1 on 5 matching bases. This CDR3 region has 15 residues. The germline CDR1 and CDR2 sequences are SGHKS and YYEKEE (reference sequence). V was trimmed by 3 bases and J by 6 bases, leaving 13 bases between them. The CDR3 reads CASSSWTPSNSPLHF. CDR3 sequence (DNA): TGTGCCAGCAGCTCCTGGACACCCTCTAATTCACCCCTCCACTTT.